This T cell receptor (beta chain) stems from a study of blood T cell repertoires in COVID-19. About the research overall: The analysed material was cDNA or gDNA that came from T cells, B-cell-depleted T cells, or PBMCs.

Everyone who took part was 18 to 89 years old, and they came from about 23 US areas. Germline values: CDR1 GTSNPN, CDR2 SVGIG (reference sequence). CDR3 length: 14 residues. V was clipped by 0 bases and J by 8 bases, with 11 bases between them. TCRdb's copy holds only in-frame clones and misses some; the assay was immunoSEQ multiplex PCR. Among fewer than 300,000 clones, approximately 92% were seen once, and the ten largest hold about 1.1%. The sequence came from a woman aged 25 to 39 who had recovered from COVID-19. The sample was PBMCs or T cells enriched from blood (not recorded which). This sequence joins TRBV30 and TRBJ1-6; a weak D match, TRBD1 (5 bases). The CDR3 nucleotides read TGTGCCTGGAGTGTAGAGCAGGGTTATTCACCCCTCCACTTT. This sequence encodes CAWSVEQGYSPLHF.